These 2 T cell receptor beta chains originate from one sample sequenced in a study of T cells in Graves' hyperthyroidism and ophthalmopathy. Template material for amplifying TCR beta CDR3 regions consisted of RNA transcripts. A set of HTBI primers served as the primers for a first-round RT-PCR of the TCR CDR3. TCRdb fed the multiplex PCR reads into MiXCR, producing one record per CDR3 protein. The data show 450,000 to 600,000 distinct CDR3 sequences, just under 20% seen once. The sequencing sample was made of blood. The receptor source for this set is a man aged 40-55 years with Graves' ophthalmopathy.

This clonotype came up many times. The V and J genes are TRBV7-9 and TRBJ2-7, with 10 nucleotides matching TRBD2. The germline V gene has CDR1 SEHNR and CDR2 FQNEAQ (reference sequence). The CDR3 length is 16 residues. Trimming cost V 0 bases and J 3 bases; bases outside gene matches: 5. This chain's CDR3 is CASSLAEASGSYEQYF. CDR3 bases: TGTGCCAGCAGCTTAGCGGAGGCTAGCGGGAGCTACGAGCAGTACTTC. The full variable domain, in which reference TRBV7-9 and TRBJ2-7 provide the parts outside the CDR3, is DTGVSQNPRHKITKRGQNVTFRCDPISEHNRLYWYRQTLGQGPEFLTYFQNEAQLEKSRLLSDRFSAERPKGSFSTLEIQRTEQGDSAMYLCASSLAEASGSYEQYFGPGTRLTVT.

This clonotype has at least ten counts. The chain links TRBV20-1 to TRBJ2-7; D unresolved. V lost 6 bases to trimming and J lost 5 bases, with 17 bases between them. The CDR3 is made up of 13 amino acids. Germline V CDR1 and CDR2: DFQATT, SNEGSKA (reference sequence). In nucleotides, the CDR3 is TGCAGTGCCAACACCAACTTCGCTGACGAGCAGTACTTC. This encodes CSANTNFADEQYF.